This passage covers 5 T cell receptor beta chains from one sample sequenced in a study of shared clonotypes between healthy human individuals. Sequencing was performed with immunoSEQ multiplex PCR; in TCRdb, only in-frame clones are kept and a portion is missing. Here the sample spans a few hundred thousand clones, approximately 65% being singletons. The sequenced material came from memory CD4+ T cells sorted from blood. As to subset: CD45RA-negative fraction. The receptor source for this set is a man aged 25 to 45 in good health.

CDR3: CASSEGQGQNGELFF. CDR3 bases: TGTGCCAGCAGCGAGGGACAGGGTCAAAACGGGGAGCTGTTTTTT. The gene calls are TRBV5-4 and TRBJ2-2; 9 bases agree with TRBD1. J lost 7 bases, V lost 4 bases, and 8 bases had no gene match. CDR1 and CDR2 (germline): SGHNT, YYREEE (reference sequence). This CDR3 has 15 residues.

Only a few counts were recorded for this clone. This chain links TRBV9 with TRBJ2-7; the D is unclear. Germline CDR1 is SGDLS and CDR2 is YYNGEE. V was clipped by 0 bases and J by 2 bases, with 15 bases between them. The length of the CDR3 is 16 residues. CDR3 in DNA: TGTGCCAGCAGCGTAGCTGCACGGTCCCGAGCCTACGAGCAGTACTTC. It yields the protein CASSVAARSRAYEQYF.

Details on this clone: The junction differs from germline at one of its ends, possibly a read error. The genes are TRBV7-7 and TRBJ2-1; TRBD1 matches at 9 bases. The V gene's germline CDR1 is SSHAT and CDR2 FNYEAQ (reference sequence). This CDR3 contains 16 residues. CDR3 region: CASSLFGTGPYNEQFF. The CDR3 bases are TGTGCTAGCAGCTTATTTGGGACAGGGCCTTACAATGAGCAGTTCTTC.

V and J are TRBV27 and TRBJ1-2; 7 bases are a match to TRBD1. From germline, CDR1 is MNHEY and CDR2 SMNVEV (reference sequence). Unmatched junction bases numbered 6, after V lost 3 bases and J lost 8 bases. There are 13 residues in the CDR3. The CDR3 nucleotides read TGTGCCAGCAGTTTTAAGGGGGCTAGCGGCTACACCTTC. Translation gives CASSFKGASGYTF.

A few counts support this clone. This chain uses TRBV5-8 with TRBJ2-1, with TRBD2 identical over 10 bases. Germline assignment: CDR1 SGHTS and CDR2 YDEGEE. Losses at the gene ends were 4 bases for V and 5 bases for J; bases not matched to a gene: 12. This CDR3 spans 17 amino acids. CDR3 bases: TGTGCCAGCAGCCTCACCAGATCTAGCGGGGGCAACAATGAGCAGTTCTTC. This encodes CASSLTRSSGGNNEQFF.